The 21 T cell receptor beta chains below were found in one sample sequenced in a study of shared clonotypes between healthy human individuals. TCRdb's copy holds only in-frame clones and misses some; the assay was immunoSEQ multiplex PCR. The sample contains some 2.4 million clones, over 85% of which appear only once. The sequencing sample was made of naive CD4+ T cells from PBMCs. As to subset: CD45RA+ positively selected. These receptors all stem from a man between 18 and 29 years old in good health. Some clones in this sample may be carry-over from other donors' samples.

The V and J genes are TRBV9 and TRBJ1-2; no clear D gene. From germline, CDR1 is SGDLS and CDR2 YYNGEE. V was clipped by 3 bases and J by 2 bases, with 11 bases between them. This CDR3 has 14 amino acids. The CDR3 region has the DNA TGTGCCAGCAGCGCCAATACAGTAAACTATGGCTACACCTTC. It yields the protein CASSANTVNYGYTF.

The V call is TRBV21-1, the J call TRBJ2-1; the table names TRBD2, a call not compared with the DNA. TRBV21-1 is marked as a pseudogene. The CDR3 has 13 amino acids. The CDR3 is CASSKGGGGEQFF. As DNA, the CDR3 is TGTGCCAGCAGCAAAGGCGGCGGGGGTGAGCAGTTCTTC.

The V gene is TRBV13, the J gene TRBJ2-7; TRBD2 matches at 13 bases. The germline CDR1 and CDR2 sequences are PRHDT and FYEKMQ (reference sequence). J was trimmed by 11 bases and V by 5 bases; bases with no gene match: 18. The length of the CDR3 is 17 residues. DNA for the CDR3: TGTGCCAGCAGCGCCAATCTCGGGACTAGCGGGACCTTGGGGGAGTACTTC. Its protein product is CASSANLGTSGTLGEYF.

This chain connects TRBV9 to TRBJ2-1, with 12 nucleotides matching TRBD2. This CDR3 region has 15 residues. CDR1 and CDR2 (germline): SGDLS, YYNGEE. Unmatched junction bases numbered 7, after V lost 3 bases and J lost 9 bases. The chain's CDR3 is CASSGTSGTWSEQFF. DNA of the CDR3: TGTGCCAGCAGCGGGACTAGCGGGACGTGGAGTGAGCAGTTCTTC.

The DNA of the CDR3 is TGCGCCAGCAGCCCCCCGGACAGGGCCGGGGCCAACGTCCTGACTTTC. It codes for CASSPPDRAGANVLTF. The J gene is TRBJ2-6, the V gene TRBV5-1, with 8 bases that match TRBD1. Per the germline V gene, CDR1 is SGHRS and CDR2 is YFSETQ. The CDR3 sequence is 16 residues long. V gave up 4 bases and J gave up 4 bases; unmatched junction bases: 7.

The V and J genes are TRBV5-1 and TRBJ2-7; 9 positions match TRBD1. V dropped 0 bases and J dropped 5; count of bases not matched to a gene: 6. Germline V gene lookup returns CDR1 SGHRS and CDR2 YFSETQ. The CDR3 is 15 residues long. The CDR3 nucleotides read TGCGCCAGCAGCTTGGCGGGGACAGGGATCAACGAGCAGTACTTC. Translation gives CASSLAGTGINEQYF. Full variable domain (remainder filled in from reference TRBV5-1 and TRBJ2-7): KAGVTQTPRYLIKTRGQQVTLSCSPISGHRSVSWYQQTPGQGLQFLFEYFSETQRNKGNFPGRFSGRQFSNSRSEMNVSTLELGDSALYLCASSLAGTGINEQYFGPGTRLTVT.

In nucleotides, the CDR3 is TGTGCTAGTGGTTTGACACAGGGGGCGAGTCGCTACGAGCAGTACTTC. Protein: CASGLTQGASRYEQYF. The genes are TRBV12-5 and TRBJ2-7; 9 bases are shared with TRBD1. CDR3 length: 16 residues. V trimming: 2 bases; J trimming: 3 bases; junction bases outside the gene matches: 8. Germline V gives CDR1 LGHNT, CDR2 FRNRAP.

The V call is TRBV7-6, the J call TRBJ2-1, with D perhaps matching TRBD2 (5 bases). V gave up 0 bases and J gave up 0 bases, with 9 bases separating them. Germline CDR1 reads SGHVS; CDR2 reads FNYEAQ. This CDR3 has 16 residues. CDR3 nucleotides: TGTGCCAGCAGCTTAGCGCCGGACTCCTCCTACAATGAGCAGTTCTTC. Protein product: CASSLAPDSSYNEQFF.

This clone has only one observation. The chain carries TRBV2 and TRBJ2-3, with D perhaps being TRBD1 or TRBD2 (6 bases each). CDR3 length equals 15 residues. V dropped 5 bases and J dropped 3 bases, with 15 bases sitting between them. Germline V lookup: CDR1 SNHLY, CDR2 FYNNEI. The CDR3 sequence: CASSRDQGRTDTQYF. CDR3 in DNA: TGTGCCAGCAGTAGGGACCAGGGGAGGACAGATACGCAGTATTTT.

This clone was counted once. The chain joins TRBV5-1 to TRBJ2-7, with 8 nucleotides matching TRBD2. The V and J ends lost 4 bases and 1 base, in that order; junction bases with no gene match: 16. Germline CDR1 and CDR2: SGHRS and YFSETQ. The CDR3 is made up of 18 amino acids. DNA of the CDR3: TGCGCCAGCAGCCGAGGGAGGCTAGCGGGCCTTGGGTCCTACGAGCAGTACTTC. Translating it yields CASSRGRLAGLGSYEQYF.

V is TRBV7-3 and J is TRBJ2-3, with 10 bases matching TRBD1. The CDR3 has 16 residues. Germline CDR1 SGHTA, CDR2 FQGTGA. After removal of 4 bases from V and 1 base from J, the junction contained 5 bases not matched to a gene. CDR3 sequence: CASSSRQGAGTDTQYF. The CDR3 bases are TGTGCCAGCAGCTCGAGACAGGGGGCGGGCACAGATACGCAGTATTTT.

The J gene is TRBJ1-1, the V gene TRBV28; D gene uncertain. The CDR3 spans 16 residues. The V gene lost 7 bases and the J gene lost 2 bases, with 20 bases spanning the gap. Per the germline V gene, CDR1 is MDHEN and CDR2 is SYDVKM. The CDR3 DNA follows: TGTGCCAGCACCCTCAGTGTTCCCAGCCTAAACACTGAAGCTTTCTTT. Translated: CASTLSVPSLNTEAFF.

The V gene is TRBV30, the J gene TRBJ1-1; D unclear. The V and J ends lost 1 base and 0 bases respectively, with 6 bases between them. The CDR3 has 13 residues. Germline loops: CDR1 GTSNPN, CDR2 SVGIG (reference sequence). The DNA for the CDR3 is TGTGCCTGGAGTGGTTCCCTGAACACTGAAGCTTTCTTT. Protein: CAWSGSLNTEAFF.

The V gene is TRBV11-2, the J gene TRBJ2-5; D is undetermined. Trimming pared 7 bases from V and 5 bases from J, leaving 17 bases between. The CDR3 sequence is 14 residues long. Germline V gene data show CDR1 as SGHAT and CDR2 as FQNNGV. The CDR3 DNA follows: TGTGCCAGCATGGGATGGGTCGAGGAGGAGACCCAGTACTTC. This translates into CASMGWVEEETQYF.

As for this clone: The sample contains more than one DNA sequence encoding this CDR3. J is TRBJ1-2 and V is TRBV6-5; no clear D gene. V was clipped by 5 bases and J by 2 bases, with 9 bases between them. In germline, CDR1 is MNHEY, CDR2 SVGAGI. The CDR3 is 13 residues long. The CDR3 DNA is TGTGCCAGCAGTGCGCGGGAGAACTATGGCTACACCTTC. Translation gives CASSARENYGYTF.

The genes are TRBV18 and TRBJ1-2; TRBD1 is a possible D gene (6 bases). This CDR3 has 17 residues. Trimming took off 1 base at V and 2 bases at J, with 17 bases between the two ends. Per germline, CDR1 KGHSH and CDR2 LQKENI. CDR3 region: CASSPLTGTGQNYGYTF. CDR3 bases: TGTGCCAGCTCACCACTGACAGGCACAGGCCAAAACTATGGCTACACCTTC.

V gene TRBV5-1 combines with J gene TRBJ2-3, with D possibly matching TRBD2 (6 bases). CDR1 SGHRS and CDR2 YFSETQ come from the germline V gene. V lost 2 bases, J lost 4 bases, and 20 bases lay in between. This CDR3 is 17 amino acids long. The CDR3 sequence is CASSFRGDPNGADTQYF. The CDR3 bases are TGCGCCAGCAGCTTCCGCGGGGACCCTAATGGCGCAGATACGCAGTATTTT.

The V call is TRBV7-2, the J call TRBJ1-2; no definite D call. The CDR3 extends over 14 amino acids. The V gene's germline CDR1 is SGHTA and CDR2 FQGNSA. Trimming removed 1 base at V and 3 bases at J, with 9 bases between. The CDR3 is CASSLEEGYYGYTF. The CDR3 nucleotides read TGTGCCAGCAGCTTAGAGGAGGGCTACTATGGCTACACCTTC.

About this clone itself: Other DNA sequences within the sample encode an identical CDR3. The chain joins TRBV2 to TRBJ1-5; D gene unclear. Germline values: CDR1 SNHLY, CDR2 FYNNEI. Trimming cost V 2 bases and J 5 bases, with 4 bases left between them. The CDR3 is 12 amino acids. CDR3: CASSELYQPQHF. CDR3 DNA: TGTGCCAGCAGTGAATTGTATCAGCCCCAGCATTTT.

As to this clone: This sample also contains other DNA sequences that code for the same CDR3. This chain links TRBV5-4 with TRBJ2-1; the match to TRBD2 covers 7 bases. Germline V gene sequence: CDR1 SGHNT, CDR2 YYREEE (reference sequence). V gave up 0 bases and J gave up 4 bases; unmatched junction bases: 7. This CDR3 is built from 16 residues. CDR3 region: CASSLGGGRSYNEQFF. DNA of the CDR3: TGTGCCAGCAGCTTGGGTGGCGGGAGATCGTACAATGAGCAGTTCTTC.

V gene TRBV5-1 combines with J gene TRBJ2-7; the match to TRBD1 covers 9 bases. Per the germline V gene, CDR1 is SGHRS and CDR2 is YFSETQ. CDR3 size: 18 residues. Losses at the gene ends were 0 bases for V and 0 bases for J; bases not matched to a gene: 10. CDR3 region: CASSLDFRGTGYSYEQYF. The CDR3 DNA reads TGCGCCAGCAGCTTGGATTTTAGAGGGACAGGGTACTCCTACGAGCAGTACTTC.